The rows below give T cell receptor beta chains drawn from one sample of a study of blood T cell repertoires in COVID-19. TCRdb's copy holds only in-frame clones and misses some; the assay was immunoSEQ multiplex PCR. The data show 200,000 to 250,000 clones, around 84% seen once. The sequenced sample was peripheral blood. These receptors came from a man under 40 with active or convalescent COVID-19. Each CDR3 is given without its conserved first and last residue. The D gene is left open where the match is weak.

d_call | j_call | v_call | cdr3_aa
TRBD2 | TRBJ2-2 | TRBV12-3/TRBV12-4 | ATHSGSSGELF
. | TRBJ1-3 | TRBV6-6 | ASSSEGGNTIY
. | TRBJ1-5 | TRBV28 | ASNSEAGVRRQPQH
. | TRBJ1-6 | TRBV15 | ATQYIPNSPLH
. | TRBJ1-1 | TRBV15 | ATSRDNGLNTEAF
TRBD1 | TRBJ1-2 | TRBV7-2 | ASSIRQGGGYT
TRBD1 | TRBJ1-3 | TRBV19 | ASSIGTTGAHRNTIY
TRBD1 | TRBJ1-2 | TRBV10-2 | ASSRDRGEYGYT
TRBD1 | TRBJ2-3 | TRBV24-1 | ATSDRGQGPDTQY
. | TRBJ1-5 | TRBV2 | ASTAGPGIWPQH
. | TRBJ2-7 | TRBV4-1 | ASSRGTASSPYEQY
TRBD1 | TRBJ1-2 | TRBV19 | ASGDRAHGYT
TRBD1 | TRBJ1-4 | TRBV5-6 | ASREGQPTNEKLF
. | TRBJ2-7 | TRBV28 | ASSEDHSSYEQY
. | TRBJ2-5 | TRBV9 | ASIPRRAHLTQETQY
. | TRBJ1-1 | TRBV29-1 | SVLNPMNTEAF
TRBD1 | TRBJ1-5 | TRBV5-1 | ASSLEGQANQPQH
TRBD2 | TRBJ2-2 | TRBV3-1/TRBV3-2 | ASSRSGSPGELF
. | TRBJ1-2 | TRBV2 | ASGRDSSPRYT
TRBD1 | TRBJ2-3 | TRBV6-5 | ASRDRGDTQY
. | TRBJ2-3 | TRBV28 | ASSLKGLDTQY
TRBD1 | TRBJ2-2 | TRBV5-1 | ASTDRGRTSGELF
TRBD1 | TRBJ1-6 | TRBV28 | ASSLQQGARSPLH
TRBD2 | TRBJ2-7 | TRBV18 | ASSPRVGDYEQY
. | TRBJ2-7 | TRBV4-3 | ASSQEGPSVRHEQY
. | TRBJ2-5 | TRBV7-2 | ASSPGPEETQY
. | TRBJ1-2 | TRBV29-1 | SAGDGYGYT
. | TRBJ2-1 | TRBV7-9 | ASSLSVSYNEQF
. | TRBJ1-2 | TRBV16 | ASSQSFAGGYT
TRBD1 | TRBJ1-2 | TRBV5-1 | ASSLVRQGSGGYT
TRBD2 | TRBJ2-5 | TRBV5-1 | ASTTVAGSETQY
. | TRBJ1-5 | TRBV11-3 | ASSRPDKGIIFSNQPQH
. | TRBJ1-1 | TRBV19 | ASGQHEAF
. | TRBJ1-4 | TRBV6-5 | ASRWGRNEKLF
. | TRBJ1-5 | TRBV18 | ASSLADSKYQPQH
. | TRBJ1-1 | TRBV24-1 | ATSDGGIKCCGWVNTEAF
. | TRBJ1-3 | TRBV6-5 | ASGETSYSGNTIY
TRBD1 | TRBJ1-5 | TRBV7-6 | ASSLRQGAQPQH
TRBD2 | TRBJ2-2 | TRBV27 | ASSLRLAGAPRDTGELF
. | TRBJ1-3 | TRBV11-2 | ASSLGGSGNTIY
. | TRBJ2-7 | TRBV18 | ASSPPNHAGLYEQY
. | TRBJ2-7 | TRBV30 | AWRIQNSYEQY